The clone carrying this T cell receptor (beta chain) came up many times. The target antigen is unknown. Profiles of TCR beta VDJ and CDR3 were generated from a genomic DNA template. MiXCR was run by TCRdb on the reads, yielding one entry per CDR3 protein. The profile covers under 250,000 distinct CDR3 sequences, with 34% appearing a single time and 0.9% to 1.2% taken by the ten largest. This specimen belongs to a study of CD8+CD57+ T cells in acquired aplastic anemia. Study details: The average read count for CD4+ cells in healthy donors was 10 million to 11 million.

General study results and limits: Any difference that existed in CD8+ Simpson's diversity between patients and controls was not significant.

The CDR3 has 16 residues. Germline V lookup: CDR1 KGHDR, CDR2 SFDVKD. The V and J ends lost 0 bases and 8 bases, in that order; junction bases with no gene match: 5. The clonotype originates from a human donor in good health, serving as a control. The chain is built from TRBV24-1 and TRBJ2-1, with 11 bases aligning to TRBD1. The sequencing input was sorted CD4+, CD8+, or CD8+CD57+ T cells (not recorded which) from PBMCs. The CDR3, as DNA: TGTGCCACCAGTGATTTGCCTGGACAGGGGGCTTATGAGCAGTTCTTC. Translation: CATSDLPGQGAYEQFF.